This T cell receptor beta chain was identified in a study of PD-1 blockade in classical Hodgkin lymphoma. Study-level findings and limits: At baseline, newly diagnosed patients reportedly showed less TCR diversity than healthy donors.

Note on this clone: Its specificity is unknown.

Brentuximab vedotin exposure varied among the patients, all of whom had relapsed after autologous stem cell transplantation. Complete response, partial response or progressive disease made up the best responses. Sequenced by immunoSEQ multiplex PCR; TCRdb stores in-frame clones only, minus some. The table lists thousands of clones, about 60% of them singletons, with 50% to 75% in the top ten. The starting material was peripheral blood mononuclear cells (PBMCs), obtained at baseline. This receptor was obtained from a human donor with classical Hodgkin lymphoma.

The CDR3 reads CASSLAQGMNTEAFF. The CDR3 bases are TGCGCCAGCAGCTTGGCTCAGGGAATGAACACTGAAGCTTTCTTT. The rearrangement joins TRBV5-1 to TRBJ1-1; tentative D call: TRBD1 (5 bases). This CDR3 region has 15 residues. The germline CDR1 and CDR2 sequences are SGHRS and YFSETQ. Trimming removed 0 bases at V and 0 bases at J, with 9 bases between.